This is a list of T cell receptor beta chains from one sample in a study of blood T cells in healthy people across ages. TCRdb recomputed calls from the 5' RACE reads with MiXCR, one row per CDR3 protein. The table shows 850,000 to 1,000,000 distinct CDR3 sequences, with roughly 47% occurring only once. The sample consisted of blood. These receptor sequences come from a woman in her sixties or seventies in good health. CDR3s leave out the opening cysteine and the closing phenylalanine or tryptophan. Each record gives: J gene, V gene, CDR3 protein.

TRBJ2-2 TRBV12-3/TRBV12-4 ASSQRGLDTGELF
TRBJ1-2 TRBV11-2 ASSFGRTGNRYT
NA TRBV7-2 ASSLEGTGGREQY
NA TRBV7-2 ASSARPVYEQY
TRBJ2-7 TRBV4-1 ASSPAPKGPSYEQY
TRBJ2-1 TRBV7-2 ASSLRPGTESYNEQF
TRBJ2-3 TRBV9 ASSVRHRDRGGTDTQY
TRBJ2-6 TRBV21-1 ASGGASGANVLT
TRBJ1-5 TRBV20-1 SARPTGLGKPQH
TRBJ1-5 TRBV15 ATSRDGGSGNQPQH
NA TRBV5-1 ASSWGLNYEQY
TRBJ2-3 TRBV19 ASSRHRVSTDTQY
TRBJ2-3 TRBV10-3 AIRASGTTDTQY
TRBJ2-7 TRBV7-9 ASSKETVEQY
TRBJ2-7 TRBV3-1 ASSQINLQGLASEQY
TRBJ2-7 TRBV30 AWTPGVISSYEQY
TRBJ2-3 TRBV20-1 SARGAVFGRTDTQY
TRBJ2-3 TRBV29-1 SVGLAGADTQY
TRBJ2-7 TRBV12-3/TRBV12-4 ASSRGQGISYEQY
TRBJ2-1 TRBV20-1 SADTMGSYEQF
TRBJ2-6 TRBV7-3 ASSTAGRSSGANVLT
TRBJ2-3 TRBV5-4 ASSVEPAGSSDTQY
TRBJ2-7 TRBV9 ASSKGGQAAYEQY
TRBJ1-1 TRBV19 ASRITGNAEAF
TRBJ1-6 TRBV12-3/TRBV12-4 ASSSSASNSPLH
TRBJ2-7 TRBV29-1 SVGKGSSYEQY
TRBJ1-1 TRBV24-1 ATSGARNTEAF
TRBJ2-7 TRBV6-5 ASSYVSRGEQY
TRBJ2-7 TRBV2 ASSVEQIRGGQY
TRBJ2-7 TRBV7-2 ASSLRGGRAYEQY
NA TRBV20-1 SAMAGGDEQY
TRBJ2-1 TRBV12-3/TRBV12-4 ASSGGAGLYNEQF
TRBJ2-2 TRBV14 ASSQDQGWNTGELF
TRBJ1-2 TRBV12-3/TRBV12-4 ASSDQRVPSRHYGYT
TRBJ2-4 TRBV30 AWSEEWGLKNIQY
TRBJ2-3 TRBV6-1 ASISTSSTDTQY
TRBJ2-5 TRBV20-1 SAVGLAGVGGETQY
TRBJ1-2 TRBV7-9 ASSPGGLTGAYGYT
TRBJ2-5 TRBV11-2 ASTKESGASGTQETQY
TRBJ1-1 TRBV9 ASSFSPGNTEAF
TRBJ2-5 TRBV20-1 SGETSGEETQY
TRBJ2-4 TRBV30 AWNNERTAGNIQY
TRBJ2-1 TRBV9 ASSISWNNEQF
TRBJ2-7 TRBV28 ASRGTGGKYEQY
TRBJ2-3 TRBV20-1 SARDTEQADTQY
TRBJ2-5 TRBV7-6 ASTFSGVGETQY